This passage covers 3 T cell receptor beta chains from one sample sequenced in a study of OX40 agonist ivuxolimab in advanced cancers. Some clones are missing from TCRdb's copy, which holds only in-frame ones; the method was immunoSEQ multiplex PCR. The data hold 57,000 or so clones, with over 90% observed a single time. The sample here was CD4+ or CD8+ T cells sorted from blood, taken in a trial of the OX40 agonist ivuxolimab. These receptors originate from an adult with an advanced solid tumor such as melanoma, head and neck, liver or kidney cancer.

The gene calls are TRBV13 and TRBJ1-5; no reliable D call. Germline CDR1 PRHDT, CDR2 FYEKMQ (reference sequence). Trimming left V 0 bases short and J 3 bases short, with 6 bases between. This CDR3 has 14 amino acids. CDR3 protein: CASSLGGYNQPQHF. In nucleotides, the CDR3 is TGTGCCAGCAGCTTAGGGGGATACAATCAGCCCCAGCATTTT.

V usage is TRBV4-1 and J usage is TRBJ2-5; D possibly corresponds to TRBD1 (5 bases). The last part of the DNA fits TRBJ2-7 better; the J call may be wrong. The CDR3 has 16 amino acids. Germline-derived CDR1 and CDR2 are MGHRA and YSYEKL. The CDR3 nucleotides read TGCGCCAGCAGCCAAGGTAGGGCAGAACAGGCCTACGAGCAGTACTTC. Its translation: CASSQGRAEQAYEQYF.

This sequence joins TRBV27 and TRBJ2-1; D call uncertain. The CDR3 is made up of 15 amino acids. Germline V gene sequence: CDR1 MNHEY, CDR2 SMNVEV (reference sequence). The V end was cut by 0 bases, the J end by 2 bases, with 8 bases between. The CDR3 DNA sequence: TGTGCCAGCAGTTTATCCGGGTCGGCCTACAATGAGCAGTTCTTC. It codes for CASSLSGSAYNEQFF.